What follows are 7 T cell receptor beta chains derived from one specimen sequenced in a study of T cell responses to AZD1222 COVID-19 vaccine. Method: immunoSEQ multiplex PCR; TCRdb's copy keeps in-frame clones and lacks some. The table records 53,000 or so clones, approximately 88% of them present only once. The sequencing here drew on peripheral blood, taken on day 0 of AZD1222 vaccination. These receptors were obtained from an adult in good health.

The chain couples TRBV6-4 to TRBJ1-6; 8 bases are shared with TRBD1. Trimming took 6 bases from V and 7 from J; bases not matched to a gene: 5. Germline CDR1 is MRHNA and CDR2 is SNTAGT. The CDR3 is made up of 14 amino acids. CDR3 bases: TGTGCCAGCAGGACCGGGACAGGAAATTCACCCCTCCACTTT. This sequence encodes CASRTGTGNSPLHF.

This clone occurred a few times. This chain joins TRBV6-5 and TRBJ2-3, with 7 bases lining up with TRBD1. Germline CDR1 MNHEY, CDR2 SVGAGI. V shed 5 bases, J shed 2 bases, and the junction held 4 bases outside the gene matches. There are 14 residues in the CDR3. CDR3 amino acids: CASSPTGPTDTQYF. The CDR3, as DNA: TGTGCCAGCAGTCCGACAGGGCCCACAGATACGCAGTATTTT.

This chain's CDR3 is CASSSQSRGYQETQYF. CDR3 sequence (DNA): TGTGCCAGCAGCTCCCAAAGCAGGGGGTACCAAGAGACCCAGTACTTC. V usage is TRBV7-6 and J usage is TRBJ2-5; 7 positions agree with TRBD1. The CDR3 is made up of 16 amino acids. Trimming took 4 bases from V and 0 from J; bases not matched to a gene: 8. Germline V gene lookup returns CDR1 SGHVS and CDR2 FNYEAQ.

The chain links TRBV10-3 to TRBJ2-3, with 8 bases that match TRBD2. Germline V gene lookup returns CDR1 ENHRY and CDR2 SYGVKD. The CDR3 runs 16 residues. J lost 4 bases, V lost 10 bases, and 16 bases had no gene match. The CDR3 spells CATRRGGAGDPDTQYF. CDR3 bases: TGTGCCACTCGGAGGGGGGGAGCGGGAGACCCAGATACGCAGTATTTT.

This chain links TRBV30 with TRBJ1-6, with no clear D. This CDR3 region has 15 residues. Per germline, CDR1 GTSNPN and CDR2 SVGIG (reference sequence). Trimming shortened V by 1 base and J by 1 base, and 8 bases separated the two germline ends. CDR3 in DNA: TGTGCCTGGAGTGGCAGGCTTTCCTATAATTCACCCCTCCACTTT. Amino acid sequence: CAWSGRLSYNSPLHF.

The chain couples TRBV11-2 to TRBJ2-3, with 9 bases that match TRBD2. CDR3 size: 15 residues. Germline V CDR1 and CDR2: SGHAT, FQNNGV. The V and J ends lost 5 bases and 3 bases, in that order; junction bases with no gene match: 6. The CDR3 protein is CASSALAGKTDTQYF. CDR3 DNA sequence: TGTGCCAGCAGCGCCCTAGCGGGAAAAACAGATACGCAGTATTTT.

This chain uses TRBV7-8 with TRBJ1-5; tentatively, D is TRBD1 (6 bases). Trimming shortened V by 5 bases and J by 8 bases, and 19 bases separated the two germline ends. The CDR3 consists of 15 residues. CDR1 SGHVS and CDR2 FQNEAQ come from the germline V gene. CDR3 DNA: TGTGCCAGCAGCAAAGGACAGAGGGAAAGGGAGCCCCAGCATTTT. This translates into CASSKGQREREPQHF.